This TCR beta chain was found in a study of radiation and T cells in renal cell carcinoma. The table came from immunoSEQ multiplex PCR; TCRdb's copy has only in-frame clones and leaves some out. The repertoire holds tens of thousands of clones, with 65% to 90% as singletons. This clone is a singleton in its sample. No antigen is known for it. Study observations and caveats: Baseline intratumoral clonotype presence is unknown without pretreatment biopsies.

Time point reported: blood 2 weeks post-SBRT. Treatment here: 15 Gy SBRT to primary tumor, nephrectomy 4 weeks later. After SBRT, blood was collected at 2 and 4 weeks, plus baseline. The CDR3 length is 13 residues. V lost 8 bases, J lost 0 bases, and 3 bases stayed unmatched. Germline assignment: CDR1 LNHDA and CDR2 SQIVND (reference sequence). The TCR originated in a woman between 50 and 59 years old with renal cell carcinoma. V is TRBV19 and J is TRBJ2-7; 8 bases line up with TRBD1. Sample: blood, taken from a patient whose treatment included radiotherapy and nephrectomy. The CDR3, as DNA: TGTGCCAGTGGGGACAGGAGCTCCTACGAGCAGTACTTC. Encoded protein: CASGDRSSYEQYF. The full variable domain, rest sourced from reference TRBV19 and TRBJ2-7, is DGGITQSPKYLFRKEGQNVTLSCEQNLNHDAMYWYRQDPGQGLRLIYYSQIVNDFQKGDIAEGYSVSREKKESFPLTVTSAQKNPTAFYLCASGDRSSYEQYFGPGTRLTVT.